These 8 T cell receptor beta chains came from one sample sequenced in a study of identical twins. TCRdb analysed the 5' RACE reads with MiXCR anew, one entry per CDR3 protein. The data show just over 500,000 distinct CDR3 sequences, 20% to 25% seen once. This sample was shared with a second study, whose subject was T cells expressing NK-cell markers.

Sequencing was performed on CD4+ T cells sorted from blood. Receptors originate from a woman under 30 in good health.

This rearrangement joins TRBV10-2 to TRBJ1-5, with D tentatively TRBD1 (6 bases). CDR1 and CDR2 from the germline V gene are WSHSY and SAAADI. The CDR3 runs to 15 residues. Trimming left V 3 bases short and J 2 bases short, with 11 bases between. The CDR3 protein is CASSDRGWGNQPQHF. CDR3 nucleotide sequence: TGCGCCAGCAGTGACAGGGGATGGGGCAATCAGCCCCAGCATTTT.

This clonotype was observed a handful of times. The chain recombines TRBV4-3 with TRBJ2-2, with D possibly TRBD2 on 6 matching bases. The ends were cut back, 0 bases at V and 7 bases at J, with 9 bases in the middle. Germline CDR1 is LGHNA and CDR2 is YSLEER. The CDR3 runs 14 residues. The CDR3, as DNA: TGCGCCAGCAGCCAAGAGCGGGATGGCGGGGAGCTGTTTTTT. It is translated as CASSQERDGGELFF.

The chain combines TRBV7-2 with TRBJ1-1, with D unclear. Germline V gene lookup returns CDR1 SGHTA and CDR2 FQGNSA. Trimming removed 4 bases at V and 4 bases at J, with 10 bases between. The CDR3 covers 13 residues. The CDR3 DNA reads as TGTGCCAGCAGCTACCGGGCCCTCACTGAAGCTTTCTTT. The encoded protein is CASSYRALTEAFF.

The chain joins TRBV7-9 to TRBJ2-1; TRBD2 aligns across 8 bases. This CDR3 has 13 amino acids. Germline CDR1 is SEHNR and CDR2 is FQNEAQ (reference sequence). J was trimmed by 8 bases and V by 6 bases; bases with no gene match: 6. CDR3 sequence (DNA): TGTGCCAGCAGACATAGCGGGATTGATGAGCAGTTCTTC. Translating it yields CASRHSGIDEQFF.

The chain couples TRBV20-1 to TRBJ2-7; 7 bases align to TRBD1. Germline V gene sequence: CDR1 DFQATT, CDR2 SNEGSKA (reference sequence). The J segment lost 2 bases and the V segment lost 5 bases, leaving 9 bases of the junction unmatched. CDR3 size: 14 residues. The CDR3 DNA reads TGCAGTGCTTCTAGGGGGCAGTTTACCTACGAGCAGTACTTC. The encoded protein is CSASRGQFTYEQYF.

This clonotype showed up just a few times. The rearrangement uses TRBV20-1 and TRBJ2-7, with D uncertain. The CDR3 contains 13 residues. Germline V gives CDR1 DFQATT, CDR2 SNEGSKA (reference sequence). V was cut by 3 bases and J by 1 base, with 10 bases left in between. DNA for the CDR3: TGCAGTGCTAGGCTTACGCCATCCTACGAGCAGTACTTC. It codes for CSARLTPSYEQYF.

This clonotype was counted only a few times. DNA of the CDR3: TGTGCCTGTCAAAGCTCCTACGAGCAGTACTTC. Translation: CACQSSYEQYF. This rearrangement joins TRBV30 to TRBJ2-7, with D uncertain. Trimming took off 6 bases at V and 0 bases at J, with 6 bases between the two ends. Germline-derived CDR1 and CDR2 are GTSNPN and SVGIG (reference sequence). The CDR3 has 11 residues.

This chain connects TRBV20-1 to TRBJ2-7; possible D gene TRBD1, 5 bases. The CDR3 contains 12 residues. Germline values: CDR1 DFQATT, CDR2 SNEGSKA (reference sequence). Written as DNA, the CDR3 is TGCGGGGCGGCATCCACCTCCTACGAGCAGTACTTC. This translates into CGAASTSYEQYF.